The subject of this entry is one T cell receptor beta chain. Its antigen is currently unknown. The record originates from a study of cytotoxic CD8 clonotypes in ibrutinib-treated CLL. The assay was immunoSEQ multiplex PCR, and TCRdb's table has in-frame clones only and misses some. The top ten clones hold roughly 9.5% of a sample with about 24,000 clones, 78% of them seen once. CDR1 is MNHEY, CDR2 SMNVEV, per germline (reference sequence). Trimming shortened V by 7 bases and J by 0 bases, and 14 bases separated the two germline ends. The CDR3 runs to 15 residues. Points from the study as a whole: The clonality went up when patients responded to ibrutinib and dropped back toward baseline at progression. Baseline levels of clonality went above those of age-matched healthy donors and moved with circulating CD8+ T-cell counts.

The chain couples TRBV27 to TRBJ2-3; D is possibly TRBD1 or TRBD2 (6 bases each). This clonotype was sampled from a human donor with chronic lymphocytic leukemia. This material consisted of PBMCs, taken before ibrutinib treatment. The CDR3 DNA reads TGTGCCAGCATGTTTGGGGGGCGTAGCACAGATACGCAGTATTTT. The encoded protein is CASMFGGRSTDTQYF.